The 25 T cell receptor beta chains given below trace back to one sample, sequenced in a study of T cells expressing NK-cell markers. TCRdb reprocessed the 5' RACE reads and keeps a single row for each CDR3 protein, giving no DNA. This sample contains a few hundred thousand distinct CDR3 sequences. The specimen sequenced was blood T cells: a sorted CD56 or NKG2C T cell subset, CD4+ or CD8+ T cells, or bulk PBMC T cells (not recorded which). The receptor set was obtained from a man aged 18-69 years in good health.

The gene calls are TRBV2 and TRBJ2-3; lacking DNA, the TRBD1 call made by TCRdb goes unchecked. Germline loops: CDR1 SNHLY, CDR2 FYNNEI. The CDR3 contains 16 residues. CDR3 in amino acids: CASTPNGRGGRYTQYF. Together with reference TRBV2 and TRBJ2-3, the CDR3 gives the full variable domain: EPEVTQTPSHQVTQMGQEVILRCVPISNHLYFYWYRQILGQKVEFLVSFYNNEISEKSEIFDDQFSVERPDGSNFTLKIRSTKLEDSAMYFCASTPNGRGGRYTQYFGPGTRLTVL.

The chain carries TRBV29-1 and TRBJ1-2. The germline CDR1 and CDR2 sequences are SQVTM and ANQGSEA. The CDR3 consists of 14 residues. CDR3 protein: CSVGGAGLDYGYTF.

The chain joins TRBV12-3 or TRBV12-4 to TRBJ1-1. This CDR3 has 16 residues. CDR3 protein: CASSFYLATPNTEAFF.

V usage is TRBV6-1 and J usage is TRBJ1-5; the TRBD1 assignment by TCRdb is unverifiable without DNA. The CDR3 is 17 amino acids. Germline V CDR1 and CDR2: MNHNS, SASEGT. CDR3 protein: CASSEFSPAWGNQPQHF.

The genes are TRBV19 and TRBJ1-5. Germline V lookup: CDR1 LNHDA, CDR2 SQIVND (reference sequence). There are 14 residues in the CDR3. The CDR3 protein is CASSLAIANQPQHF.

The V call is TRBV20-1, the J call TRBJ2-5. The CDR3 consists of 14 residues. CDR1 DFQATT and CDR2 SNEGSKA come from the germline V gene (reference sequence). CDR3 loop: CSALGLLTKETQYF.

V is TRBV6-5 and J is TRBJ1-2. The CDR3 is 12 amino acids. In germline, CDR1 is MNHEY, CDR2 SVGAGI. The CDR3 sequence: CASGPRNYGYTF.

CDR3 protein: CASSFRPGGGSMNTEAFF. The rearrangement links TRBV5-1 to TRBJ1-1; TCRdb's D call, TRBD1, is unchecked because there is no DNA. Germline assignment: CDR1 SGHRS and CDR2 YFSETQ. The length of the CDR3 is 18 residues.

The rearrangement joins TRBV28 to TRBJ2-7; TCRdb calls TRBD1, which cannot be checked without DNA. The CDR3 loop spans 13 amino acids. CDR1 and CDR2 from the germline V gene are MDHEN and SYDVKM. The CDR3 sequence: CASGGHLPGEQYF.

The chain employs TRBV5-1 and TRBJ2-5. The length of the CDR3 is 14 residues. Looked up from germline, CDR1 is SGHRS and CDR2 is YFSETQ. The chain's CDR3 is CASNPGGSQETQYF. Full variable domain (outside the CDR3, taken from reference TRBV5-1 and TRBJ2-5): KAGVTQTPRYLIKTRGQQVTLSCSPISGHRSVSWYQQTPGQGLQFLFEYFSETQRNKGNFPGRFSGRQFSNSRSEMNVSTLELGDSALYLCASNPGGSQETQYFGPGTRLLVL.

This chain joins TRBV21-1 and TRBJ2-7; TCRdb picks TRBD1, but there is no DNA to check that call. TRBV21-1 is a known pseudogene. The CDR3 contains 14 residues. CDR3 in amino acids: CASSIFRDKNEQYF.

The chain links TRBV5-1 to TRBJ2-1; the D gene TCRdb calls, TRBD1, cannot be checked with no DNA. CDR1 SGHRS and CDR2 YFSETQ come from the germline V gene. This CDR3 has 15 residues. The CDR3 reads CASSRRQGTGNEQFF.

The chain has TRBV7-6 and TRBJ2-3; checking the TCRdb D call of TRBD1 is not possible without DNA. This CDR3 has 15 residues. Germline CDR1 and CDR2: SGHVS and FNYEAQ. CDR3 protein: CASSLARTGYDTQYF.

The rearrangement links TRBV20-1 to TRBJ2-1; TCRdb's assignment of TRBD1 cannot be checked, as there is no DNA. From germline, CDR1 is DFQATT and CDR2 SNEGSKA (reference sequence). The CDR3 is 15 amino acids. CDR3: CSASPGDSDYNEQFF.

This chain links TRBV5-1 with TRBJ1-1; TCRdb lists TRBD1, though no DNA is available to test this call. The CDR3 loop spans 15 amino acids. The germline CDR1 and CDR2 sequences are SGHRS and YFSETQ. The CDR3 protein is CASSQMTGGGTEAFF.

The chain is built from TRBV5-1 and TRBJ2-7; TCRdb calls TRBD1, which cannot be checked without DNA. The CDR3 sequence is 14 residues long. Looked up from germline, CDR1 is SGHRS and CDR2 is YFSETQ. This chain's CDR3 is CASSLYQGSYEQYF.

V usage is TRBV12-3 or TRBV12-4 and J usage is TRBJ2-7; TCRdb gives TRBD1 as the D gene, but with no DNA this cannot be confirmed. This CDR3 contains 14 residues. The CDR3 sequence: CASTPDWGSHEQYF.

The chain links TRBV29-1 to TRBJ2-5; TCRdb gives TRBD1 as the D gene, but with no DNA this cannot be confirmed. Germline V gene sequence: CDR1 SQVTM, CDR2 ANQGSEA. The CDR3 has 15 amino acids. The CDR3 protein is CSVESWGQGEETQYF.

The V gene is TRBV12-3 or TRBV12-4, the J gene TRBJ2-7. This CDR3 comprises 12 residues. CDR3 amino acids: CASSRGSYEQYF.

This chain links TRBV5-6 with TRBJ1-5. The CDR3 totals 16 residues. CDR1 SGHDT and CDR2 YYEEEE come from the germline V gene. CDR3 sequence: CASSVGTAYSNQPQHF.

The CDR3 reads CASSPDVVGTYSYNEQFF. V usage is TRBV12-3 or TRBV12-4 and J usage is TRBJ2-1; no DNA is available, so the TRBD1 call from TCRdb remains unchecked. CDR3 size: 18 residues.

The V gene is TRBV28, the J gene TRBJ1-1. The CDR3 has 12 residues. CDR1 MDHEN and CDR2 SYDVKM come from the germline V gene. CDR3 amino acids: CASSFHPKPAFF.

The chain is built from TRBV5-1 and TRBJ2-7; TCRdb outputs TRBD1, but without DNA this stays unchecked. Germline lookup yields CDR1 SGHRS and CDR2 YFSETQ. This CDR3 region has 15 residues. The CDR3 sequence is CASSMAGGPSYEQYF.

The chain carries TRBV12-3 or TRBV12-4 and TRBJ2-6; TCRdb designates TRBD2, a call that cannot be tested without DNA. This CDR3 contains 15 residues. CDR3 protein: CASRVEGSGANVLTF.

The V gene is TRBV5-1, the J gene TRBJ2-1; TCRdb returns TRBD1, unconfirmable since there is no DNA. This CDR3 comprises 16 residues. Germline V gene sequence: CDR1 SGHRS, CDR2 YFSETQ. The CDR3: CASSRTGGAGVNEQFF.